These 3 T cell receptor beta chains came from one sample sequenced in a study of T-cell reconstitution after alpha-beta-depleted transplantation in children. A TCRbeta library incorporating unique molecular identifiers was prepared. TCRdb reprocessed the PCR reads with MiXCR, giving one entry per CDR3 protein. This sample has hundreds of thousands of distinct CDR3 sequences; approximately 13% occur once, and the top ten carry 2% to 2.5%. The sequencing here drew on PBMCs, mostly from graft donor cells, taken 360 days after TCRalphabeta/CD19-depleted stem cell transplant. Every receptor here comes from a male patient aged 10 to 17 who had a stem cell transplant for acute myeloid leukemia, so the T cells may come from the graft donor.

This clonotype has only a few counts. The limits of the CDR3 on the DNA are not certain, so only TCRdb's listed CDR3 is given. V is TRBV7-5 and J is TRBJ2-3. TRBV7-5 is a pseudogene locus. The CDR3 spans 14 residues, counting both ends. CDR3 region: CISVPEGPADTQYF.

The sample holds one count of this clonotype. The chain carries TRBV5-1 and TRBJ2-5; TRBD1 matches 8 bases. CDR1 and CDR2 (germline): SGHRS, YFSETQ. The CDR3 loop spans 14 amino acids. The V and J ends lost 4 bases and 1 base, in that order; junction bases with no gene match: 3. CDR3 DNA: TGCGCCAGCAGCGTAACAGGGGGCCAAGAGACCCAGTACTTC. It codes for CASSVTGGQETQYF.

The genes are TRBV28 and TRBJ2-7; TRBD2 might be the D (6 bases). Germline V gene data show CDR1 as MDHEN and CDR2 as SYDVKM. Between the trimmed V and J ends, which lost 2 bases and 2 bases, there was a span of 16 bases. This CDR3 is 16 amino acids long. This CDR3 is CASSLRDSPGAYEQYF. The CDR3 DNA is TGTGCCAGCAGTTTACGGGACTCCCCCGGAGCCTACGAGCAGTACTTC.